The entry below describes one TCR beta chain. Original analysis: How many nucleated cells were present was estimated from reference gene primer amplification. TCRdb's copy holds only in-frame clones and misses some; the assay was immunoSEQ multiplex PCR. From that table come the V and J calls and clone size; the DNA was used to work out D and trimming. The repertoire has about 80,000 clones, roughly 87% of them found once; the top ten carry about 7.3%. The entry originates in a study of blood T cell repertoires in COVID-19. Study details: Acute-phase and convalescent COVID-19 samples originated in the United States, Italy and Spain. Nucleic acid was either cDNA or gDNA, and it came from T cells, B-cell-depleted T cells, or PBMCs.

CDR1 is MGHRA and CDR2 is YSYEKL in the germline V gene. The trim removed 3 bases at V and 5 bases at J, leaving 9 bases unmatched. The CDR3 is made up of 17 amino acids. The chain has TRBV4-1 and TRBJ2-2, with 10 positions matching TRBD2. The sequencing sample was made of peripheral blood. This TCR came from a man in his 70s with acute or convalescent COVID-19. The CDR3 reads CASSQDSLAGVTGELFF. CDR3 sequence (DNA): TGCGCCAGCAGCCAGGACAGTCTAGCGGGAGTTACCGGGGAGCTGTTTTTT.